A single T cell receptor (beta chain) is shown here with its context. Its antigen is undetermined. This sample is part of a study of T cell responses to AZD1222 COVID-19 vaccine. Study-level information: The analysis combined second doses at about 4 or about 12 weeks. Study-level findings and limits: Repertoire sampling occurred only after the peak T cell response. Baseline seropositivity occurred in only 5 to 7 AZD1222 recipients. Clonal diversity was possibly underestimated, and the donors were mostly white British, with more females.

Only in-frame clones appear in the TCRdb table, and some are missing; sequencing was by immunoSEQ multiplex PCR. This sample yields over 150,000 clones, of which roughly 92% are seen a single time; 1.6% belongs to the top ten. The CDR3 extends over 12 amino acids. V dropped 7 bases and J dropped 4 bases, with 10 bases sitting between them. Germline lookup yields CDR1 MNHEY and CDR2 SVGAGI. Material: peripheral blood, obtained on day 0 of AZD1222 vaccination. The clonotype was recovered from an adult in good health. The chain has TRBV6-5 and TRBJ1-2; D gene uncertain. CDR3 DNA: TGTGCCAGCAAGGGCAGGTTCTATGGCTACACCTTC. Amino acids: CASKGRFYGYTF.